What follows is one T cell receptor (beta chain) and its context. The data belong to a study of CD8+CD57+ T cells in acquired aplastic anemia. At the level of the study: Mean DNA quantity obtained from sorted CD4+ and CD8+ cells was 3 to 4 ug.

TCR beta VDJ and CDR3 profiling used genomic DNA as template. TCRdb reanalysed the reads using MiXCR and keeps one entry per CDR3 protein. The sample holds roughly 63,000 distinct CDR3 sequences, 50% to 55% seen once. Sequenced sample: sorted CD4+, CD8+, or CD8+CD57+ T cells (not recorded which) from PBMCs. The receptor was derived from a human donor in good health, serving as a control.

CDR3 residues: CASSLGLAVTYNEQFF. The CDR3 DNA reads as TGTGCCAGCAGCTTAGGCCTAGCGGTGACGTACAATGAGCAGTTCTTC. The rearrangement uses TRBV7-3 and TRBJ2-1; TRBD2 matches 7 bases. V lost 2 bases and J lost 4; bases outside the gene matches: 8. This CDR3 spans 16 amino acids. In germline, CDR1 is SGHTA, CDR2 FQGTGA.